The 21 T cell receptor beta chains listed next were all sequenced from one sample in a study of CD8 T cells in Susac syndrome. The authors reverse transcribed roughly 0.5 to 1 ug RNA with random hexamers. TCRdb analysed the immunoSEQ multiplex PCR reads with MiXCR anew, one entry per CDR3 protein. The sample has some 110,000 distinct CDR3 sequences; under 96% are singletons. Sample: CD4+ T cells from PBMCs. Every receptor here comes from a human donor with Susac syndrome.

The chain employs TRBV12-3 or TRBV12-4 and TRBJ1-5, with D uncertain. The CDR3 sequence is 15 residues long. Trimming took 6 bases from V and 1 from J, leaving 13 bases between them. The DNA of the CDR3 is TGTGCCAGCAGCATAGACGGGATAAGCAATCAGCCCCAGCATTTT. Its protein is CASSIDGISNQPQHF.

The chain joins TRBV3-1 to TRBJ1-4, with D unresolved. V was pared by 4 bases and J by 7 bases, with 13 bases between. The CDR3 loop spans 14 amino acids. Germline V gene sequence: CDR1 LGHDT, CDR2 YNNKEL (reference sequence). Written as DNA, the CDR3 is TGTGCCAGCAGCCCGATGGGAAGGGCTGAAAAACTGTTTTTT. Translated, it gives CASSPMGRAEKLFF.

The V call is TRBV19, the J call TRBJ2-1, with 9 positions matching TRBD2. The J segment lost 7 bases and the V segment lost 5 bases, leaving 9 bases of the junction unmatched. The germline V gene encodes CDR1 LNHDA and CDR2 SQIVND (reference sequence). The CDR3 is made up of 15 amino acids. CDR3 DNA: TGTGCCAGTAGTGCAAGCGGGAGGTCCAGGAATGAGCAGTTCTTC. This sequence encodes CASSASGRSRNEQFF.

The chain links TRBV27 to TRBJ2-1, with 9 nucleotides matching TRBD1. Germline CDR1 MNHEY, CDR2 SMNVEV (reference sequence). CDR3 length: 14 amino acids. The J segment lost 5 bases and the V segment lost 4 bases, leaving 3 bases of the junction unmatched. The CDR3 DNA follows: TGTGCCAGCAGTTCACAGGGGGCGCACAATGAGCAGTTCTTC. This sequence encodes CASSSQGAHNEQFF.

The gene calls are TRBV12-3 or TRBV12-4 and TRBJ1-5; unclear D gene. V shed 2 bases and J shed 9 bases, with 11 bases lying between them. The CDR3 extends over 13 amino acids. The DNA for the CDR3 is TGTGCCAGCAGTTTAAACGCCCAAGGGCCCCAGCATTTT. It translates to CASSLNAQGPQHF.

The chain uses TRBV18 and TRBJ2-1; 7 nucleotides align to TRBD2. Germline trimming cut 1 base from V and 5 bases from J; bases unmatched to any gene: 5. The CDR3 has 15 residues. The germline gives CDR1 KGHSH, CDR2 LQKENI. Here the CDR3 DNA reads TGTGCCAGCTCACCACGTTTGGCGGGAGACAATGAGCAGTTCTTC. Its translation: CASSPRLAGDNEQFF.

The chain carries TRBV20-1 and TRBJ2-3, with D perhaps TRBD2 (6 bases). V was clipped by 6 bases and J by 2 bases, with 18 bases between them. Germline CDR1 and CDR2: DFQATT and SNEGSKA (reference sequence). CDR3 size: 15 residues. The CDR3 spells CSALKLATPTDTQYF. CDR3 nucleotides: TGCAGTGCCCTAAAACTAGCAACACCCACAGATACGCAGTATTTT.

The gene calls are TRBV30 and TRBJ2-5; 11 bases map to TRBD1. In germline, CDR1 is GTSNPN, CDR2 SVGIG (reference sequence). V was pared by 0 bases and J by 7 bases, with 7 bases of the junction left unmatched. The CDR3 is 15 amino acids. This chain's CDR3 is CAWSVRTGGGWTQYF. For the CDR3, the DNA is TGTGCCTGGAGTGTACGGACAGGGGGCGGGTGGACCCAGTACTTC.

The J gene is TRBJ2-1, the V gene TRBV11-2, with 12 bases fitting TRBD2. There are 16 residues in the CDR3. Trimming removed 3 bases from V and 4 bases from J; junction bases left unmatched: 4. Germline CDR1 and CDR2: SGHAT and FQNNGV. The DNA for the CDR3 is TGTGCCAGCAGCTTCCGACTAGCGGGAGTTTACAATGAGCAGTTCTTC. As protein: CASSFRLAGVYNEQFF.

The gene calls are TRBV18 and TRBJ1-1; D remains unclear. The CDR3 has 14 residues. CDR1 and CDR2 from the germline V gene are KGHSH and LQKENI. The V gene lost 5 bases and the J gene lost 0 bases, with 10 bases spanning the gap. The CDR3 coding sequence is TGTGCCAGCTCATTGATGGGTCTGAACACTGAAGCTTTCTTT. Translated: CASSLMGLNTEAFF.

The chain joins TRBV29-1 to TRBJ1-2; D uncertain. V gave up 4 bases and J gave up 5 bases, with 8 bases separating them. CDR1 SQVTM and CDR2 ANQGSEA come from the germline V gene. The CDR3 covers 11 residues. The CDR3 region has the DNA TGCAGCGTTGGGGAGAAATATGGCTACACCTTC. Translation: CSVGEKYGYTF.

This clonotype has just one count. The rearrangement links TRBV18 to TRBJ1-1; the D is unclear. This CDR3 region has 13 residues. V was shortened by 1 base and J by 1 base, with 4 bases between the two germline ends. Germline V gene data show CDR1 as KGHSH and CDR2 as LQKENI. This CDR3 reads CASSPQTNTEAFF. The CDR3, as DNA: TGTGCCAGCTCACCACAAACGAACACTGAAGCTTTCTTT.

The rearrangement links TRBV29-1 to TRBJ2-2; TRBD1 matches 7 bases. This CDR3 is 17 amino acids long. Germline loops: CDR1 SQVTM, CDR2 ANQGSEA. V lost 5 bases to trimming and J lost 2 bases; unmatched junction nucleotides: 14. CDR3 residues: CSVPRALTGRNTGELFF. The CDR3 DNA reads TGCAGCGTTCCCCGGGCCTTGACAGGGAGAAACACCGGGGAGCTGTTTTTT.

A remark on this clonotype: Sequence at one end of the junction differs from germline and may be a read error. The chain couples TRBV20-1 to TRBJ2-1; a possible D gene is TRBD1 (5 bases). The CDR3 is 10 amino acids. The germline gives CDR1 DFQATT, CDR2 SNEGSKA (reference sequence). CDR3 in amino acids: CSARDNQQFF. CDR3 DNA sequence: TGCAGTGCTAGGGACAATCAGCAGTTCTTC.

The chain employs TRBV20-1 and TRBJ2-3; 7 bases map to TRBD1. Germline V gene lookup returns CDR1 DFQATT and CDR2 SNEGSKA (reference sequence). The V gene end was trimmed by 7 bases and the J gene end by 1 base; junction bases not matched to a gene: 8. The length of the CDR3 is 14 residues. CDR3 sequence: CSGGDSRGTDTQYF. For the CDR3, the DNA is TGCAGTGGAGGGGACAGTCGAGGCACAGATACGCAGTATTTT.

CDR3 bases: TGTGCCAGCAGCCAGAGGACTAGCGGGCGCCGCACAGATACGCAGTATTTT. As protein: CASSQRTSGRRTDTQYF. The rearrangement links TRBV3-1 to TRBJ2-3; the match to TRBD2 covers 11 bases. The CDR3 contains 17 residues. In germline, CDR1 is LGHDT, CDR2 YNNKEL (reference sequence). J lost 1 base, V lost 3 bases, and 6 bases had no gene match.

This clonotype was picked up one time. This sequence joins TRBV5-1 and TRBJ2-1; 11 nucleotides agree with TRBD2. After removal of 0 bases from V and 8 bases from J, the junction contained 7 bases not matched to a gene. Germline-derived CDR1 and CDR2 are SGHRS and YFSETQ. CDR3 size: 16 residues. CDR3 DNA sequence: TGCGCCAGCAGCTTGGCTACTAGCGGGAGTAGAGATGAGCAGTTCTTC. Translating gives CASSLATSGSRDEQFF.

CDR3 loop: CASSQGLGGAPNIQYF. DNA for the CDR3: TGTGCCAGCAGCCAAGGTCTCGGCGGGGCCCCGAACATTCAGTACTTC. The rearrangement links TRBV3-1 to TRBJ2-4, with a weak D call TRBD2 (6 bases). V gave up 1 base and J gave up 7 bases, with 17 bases separating them. Per the germline V gene, CDR1 is LGHDT and CDR2 is YNNKEL (reference sequence). This CDR3 is built from 16 residues.

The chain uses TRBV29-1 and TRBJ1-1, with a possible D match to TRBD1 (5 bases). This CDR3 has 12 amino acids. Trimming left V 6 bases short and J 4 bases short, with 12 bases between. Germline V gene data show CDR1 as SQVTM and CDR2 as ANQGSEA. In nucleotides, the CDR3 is TGCAGCGTGGGGCTCGGATCCACTGAAGCTTTCTTT. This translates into CSVGLGSTEAFF.

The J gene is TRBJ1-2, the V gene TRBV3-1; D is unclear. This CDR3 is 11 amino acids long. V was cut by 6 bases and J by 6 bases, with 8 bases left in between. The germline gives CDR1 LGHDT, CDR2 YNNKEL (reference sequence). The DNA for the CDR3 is TGTGCCAGCAGAGGTTTTGATGGCTACACCTTC. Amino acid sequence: CASRGFDGYTF.

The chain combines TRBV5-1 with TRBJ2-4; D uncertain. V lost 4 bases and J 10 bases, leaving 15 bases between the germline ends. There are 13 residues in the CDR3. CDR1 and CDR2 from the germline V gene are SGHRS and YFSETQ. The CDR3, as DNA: TGCGCCAGCAGCAAGGGAAGCCAGATGATTCAGTACTTC. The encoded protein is CASSKGSQMIQYF.